This TCR beta chain was recorded in a study of T cell responses to AZD1222 COVID-19 vaccine. Sequencing was performed with immunoSEQ multiplex PCR; in TCRdb, only in-frame clones are kept and a portion is missing. This table has some 170,000 clones, more than 80% appearing once. Germline assignment: CDR1 MGHRA and CDR2 YSYEKL. This CDR3 has 12 residues. Trimming left V 0 bases short and J 9 bases short, with 6 bases between. The receptor's source is an adult who received the MenACWY meningococcal vaccine as a control. Sequencing used peripheral blood, obtained 28 days after the second dose of the MenACWY control vaccine. The chain combines TRBV4-1 with TRBJ1-5, with D unresolved. The chain's CDR3 is CASSQDRGPQHF. CDR3 in DNA: TGCGCCAGCAGCCAAGATCGAGGGCCCCAGCATTTT.